The clone carrying this T cell receptor (beta chain) was observed a handful of times. The antigen remains undetermined. Amplified TCR beta CDR3 regions came from RNA transcripts. First-round RT-PCR with HTBI primers amplified the TCR CDR3 region. TCRdb ran MiXCR on the multiplex PCR reads and lists one entry per CDR3 protein. The table lists 450,000 to 600,000 distinct CDR3 sequences, about 20% of them singletons. Clinical Activity Scores of at least 3, NOSPECS grades of at least 4 and durations under 3 months characterized ophthalmopathy patients. Diagnoses were established using clinical symptoms, serum thyroxine and TRAb, thyroid ultrasound and orbital computed tomography. The source of the sample is a study of T cells in Graves' hyperthyroidism and ophthalmopathy. Findings of the study overall: Most thyroid clonotypes that were expanded above 0.001 also turned up in blood. The model identified upcoming ophthalmopathy a median approximately six months ahead of onset.

The germline V gene has CDR1 SGHRS and CDR2 YFSETQ. V lost 2 bases, J lost 3 bases, and 11 bases lay in between. CDR3 length: 14 residues. This clonotype was sampled from a man in his forties or fifties with Graves' ophthalmopathy. Sequencing was done on a sample of blood. The gene calls are TRBV5-1 and TRBJ2-5, with D maybe TRBD1 (5 bases). The DNA of the CDR3 is TGCGCCAGCAGCTTTTTTGGGGCAGAAGAGACCCAGTACTTC. Translation gives CASSFFGAEETQYF. Full variable domain (rest looked up from reference TRBV5-1 and TRBJ2-5): KAGVTQTPRYLIKTRGQQVTLSCSPISGHRSVSWYQQTPGQGLQFLFEYFSETQRNKGNFPGRFSGRQFSNSRSEMNVSTLELGDSALYLCASSFFGAEETQYFGPGTRLLVL.